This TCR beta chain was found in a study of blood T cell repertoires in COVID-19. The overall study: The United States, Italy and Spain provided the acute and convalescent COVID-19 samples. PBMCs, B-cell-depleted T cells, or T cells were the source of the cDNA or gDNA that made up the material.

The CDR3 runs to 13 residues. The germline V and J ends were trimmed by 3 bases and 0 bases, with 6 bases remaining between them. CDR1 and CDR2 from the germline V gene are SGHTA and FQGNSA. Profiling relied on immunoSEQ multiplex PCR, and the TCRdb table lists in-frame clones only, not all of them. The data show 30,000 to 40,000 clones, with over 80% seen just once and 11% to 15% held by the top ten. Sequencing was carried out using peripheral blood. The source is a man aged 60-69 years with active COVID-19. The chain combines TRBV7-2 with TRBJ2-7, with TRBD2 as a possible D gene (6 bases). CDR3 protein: CASSFSGSYEQYF. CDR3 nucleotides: TGTGCCAGCAGCTTTAGCGGCTCCTACGAGCAGTACTTC.